These 7 T cell receptor beta chains came from one sample sequenced in a study of tumor and adjacent non-tumor tissue in lung cancer. The template was RNA from unsorted bulk tissue. Three rounds of nested PCR, following a modified ARM-PCR protocol, produced the TCRbeta library. TCRdb re-called the multiplex PCR reads with MiXCR, one entry per CDR3 protein. The table has approximately 120,000 distinct CDR3 sequences, roughly 75% seen once. What was sequenced was lung tumor tissue. These TCRs come from a woman aged 60-75 years with non-small cell lung cancer.

The chain is built from TRBV11-3 and TRBJ2-6; no firm D call. Trimming removed 5 bases from V and 3 bases from J, with 11 bases in between. The V gene's germline CDR1 is SGHNT and CDR2 YENEEA. The CDR3 covers 15 residues. The CDR3 nucleotides read TGTGCCAGCAGCGACGCCGCTCTTGGGGCCAACGTCCTGACTTTC. This codes for CASSDAALGANVLTF.

V usage is TRBV20-1 and J usage is TRBJ2-3, with D unresolved. CDR3 length: 13 residues. The ends were cut back, 6 bases at V and 14 bases at J, with 24 bases in the middle. The germline V gene has CDR1 DFQATT and CDR2 SNEGSKA (reference sequence). The CDR3: CSAPRLRTDTRYF. The CDR3 DNA reads as TGCAGTGCCCCCAGGCTTAGAACAGATACACGGTATTTT.

The chain is built from TRBV7-2 and TRBJ2-3, with D hard to call. Germline values: CDR1 SGHTA, CDR2 FQGNSA. V gave up 7 bases and J gave up 4 bases, with 15 bases separating them. The CDR3 loop spans 14 amino acids. The CDR3, as DNA: TGTGCCAGCAACCTTTCTCGCGTCCCAGATACGCAGTATTTT. It yields the protein CASNLSRVPDTQYF.

On this clonotype: A much larger clone differs by one base, so this may be a read error. V usage is TRBV10-2 and J usage is TRBJ1-2; D possibly corresponds to TRBD1 (5 bases). CDR1 WSHSY and CDR2 SAAADI come from the germline V gene. CDR3 length equals 14 residues. V shed 5 bases and J shed 6 bases, with 16 bases lying between them. CDR3 nucleotide sequence: TGCGCCAGCAGTAACCAGACCTCAGGGAATGGCTACACCTTC. As protein: CASSNQTSGNGYTF.

A word on this clonotype: Because the CDR3 is missing its conserved closing phenylalanine or tryptophan, this is likely a read error. The DNA is left out, because the CDR3 cannot be placed on it with certainty; the CDR3 is given as TCRdb lists it. This chain joins TRBV20-1 and TRBJ2-5. The CDR3 numbers 13 amino acids, ends counted. Germline V gene sequence: CDR1 DFQATT, CDR2 SNEGSKA (reference sequence). The CDR3 loop reads CSASIGIVETLYY.

On this clonotype itself: Sequence at one end of the junction differs from germline and may be a read error. This chain links TRBV7-9 with TRBJ2-5; 9 bases map to TRBD1. The CDR3 extends over 15 amino acids. CDR1 and CDR2 (germline): SEHNR, FQNEAQ (reference sequence). The CDR3 DNA sequence: TGTACCAGCAGCCGGATACAGGGGGCCCGAGAGACCCAGTACTTC. Translation gives CTSSRIQGARETQYF. Full variable domain (outside the CDR3, taken from reference TRBV7-9 and TRBJ2-5): DTGVSQNPRHKITKRGQNVTFRCDPISEHNRLYWYRQTLGQGPEFLTYFQNEAQLEKSRLLSDRFSAERPKGSFSTLEIQRTEQGDSAMYLCTSSRIQGARETQYFGPGTRLLVL.

A word on this clonotype: Relative to the germline gene, one junction end is altered; a read error may explain this. The genes are TRBV6-6 and TRBJ2-7; TRBD1 agrees at 9 bases. This CDR3 contains 15 residues. Looked up from germline, CDR1 is MNHNY and CDR2 is SVGAGI (reference sequence). The CDR3 bases are TGTGTCAGCAGTTGCCAGACAGGGGGAGAGTACGAGCAGTATTTC. Protein product: CVSSCQTGGEYEQYF.